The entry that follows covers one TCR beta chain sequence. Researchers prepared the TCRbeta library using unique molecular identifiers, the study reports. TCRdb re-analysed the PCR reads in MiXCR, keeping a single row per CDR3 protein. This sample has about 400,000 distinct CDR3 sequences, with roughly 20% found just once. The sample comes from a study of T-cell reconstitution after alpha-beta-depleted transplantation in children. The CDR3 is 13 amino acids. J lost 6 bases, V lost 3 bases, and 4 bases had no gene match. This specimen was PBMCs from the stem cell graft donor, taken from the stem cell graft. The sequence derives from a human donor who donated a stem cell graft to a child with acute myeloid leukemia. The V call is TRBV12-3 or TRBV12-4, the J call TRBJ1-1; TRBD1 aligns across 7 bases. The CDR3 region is CASSLTGIAEAFF. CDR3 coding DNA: TGTGCCAGCAGTTTGACAGGGATTGCTGAAGCTTTCTTT.